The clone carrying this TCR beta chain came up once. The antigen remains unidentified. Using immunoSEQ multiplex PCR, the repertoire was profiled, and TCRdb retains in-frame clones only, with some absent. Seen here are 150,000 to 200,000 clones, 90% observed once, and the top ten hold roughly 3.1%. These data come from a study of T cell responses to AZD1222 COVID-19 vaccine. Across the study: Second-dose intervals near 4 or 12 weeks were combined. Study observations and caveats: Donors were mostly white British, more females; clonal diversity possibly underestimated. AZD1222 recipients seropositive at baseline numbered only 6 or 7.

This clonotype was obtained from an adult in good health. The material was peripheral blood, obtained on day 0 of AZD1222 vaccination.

The CDR3 DNA sequence: TGTGCCAGCAGCCCGTTTCTGGGGGCTAGCTCCTACAATGAGCAGTTCTTC. It codes for CASSPFLGASSYNEQFF. The chain recombines TRBV7-2 with TRBJ2-1; perhaps TRBD1 as D (6 bases). The CDR3 is 17 amino acids. Germline CDR1 reads SGHTA; CDR2 reads FQGNSA. Trimming shortened V by 5 bases and J by 0 bases, and 17 bases separated the two germline ends.